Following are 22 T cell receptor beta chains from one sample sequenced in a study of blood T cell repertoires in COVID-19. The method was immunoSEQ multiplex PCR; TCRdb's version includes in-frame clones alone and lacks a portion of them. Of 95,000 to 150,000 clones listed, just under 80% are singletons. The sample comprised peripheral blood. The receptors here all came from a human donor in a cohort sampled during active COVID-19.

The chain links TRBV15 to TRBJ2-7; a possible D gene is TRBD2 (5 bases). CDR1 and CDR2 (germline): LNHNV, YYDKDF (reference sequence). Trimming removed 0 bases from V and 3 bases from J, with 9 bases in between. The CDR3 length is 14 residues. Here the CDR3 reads CATSRDTGNYEQYF. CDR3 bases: TGTGCCACCAGCAGAGATACGGGGAACTACGAGCAGTACTTC.

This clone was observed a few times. The DNA for the CDR3 is TGTGCCAGCAACCGGGACAGGGACGGGAGAAACACCATATATTTT. Translating it yields CASNRDRDGRNTIYF. The chain employs TRBV7-2 and TRBJ1-3; 9 nucleotides match TRBD1. The germline V gene encodes CDR1 SGHTA and CDR2 FQGNSA. The CDR3 has 15 residues. Losses at the gene ends were 7 bases for V and 5 bases for J; bases not matched to a gene: 9.

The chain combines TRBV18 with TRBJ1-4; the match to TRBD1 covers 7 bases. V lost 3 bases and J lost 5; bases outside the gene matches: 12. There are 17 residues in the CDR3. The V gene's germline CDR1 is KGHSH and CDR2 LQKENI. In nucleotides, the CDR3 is TGTGCCAGCTCACCGGTTATCCCGGGCAGGGGGAATGAAAAACTGTTTTTT. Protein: CASSPVIPGRGNEKLFF. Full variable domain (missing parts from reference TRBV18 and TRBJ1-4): NAGVMQNPRHLVRRRGQEARLRCSPMKGHSHVYWYRQLPEEGLKFMVYLQKENIIDESGMPKERFSAEFPKEGPSILRIQQVVRGDSAAYFCASSPVIPGRGNEKLFFGSGTQLSVL.

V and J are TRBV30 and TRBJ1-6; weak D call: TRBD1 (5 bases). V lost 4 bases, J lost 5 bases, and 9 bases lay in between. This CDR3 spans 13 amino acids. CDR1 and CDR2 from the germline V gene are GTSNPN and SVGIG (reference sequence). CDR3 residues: CAWTRGDNSPLHF. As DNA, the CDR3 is TGTGCCTGGACCCGGGGGGATAATTCACCCCTCCACTTT.

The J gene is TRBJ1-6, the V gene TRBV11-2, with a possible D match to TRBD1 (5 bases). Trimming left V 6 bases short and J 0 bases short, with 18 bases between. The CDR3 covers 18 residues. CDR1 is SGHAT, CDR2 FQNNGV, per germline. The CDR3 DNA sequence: TGTGCCAGCAGTTACGCACCTCAGGGAACCTCCTATAATTCACCCCTCCACTTT. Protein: CASSYAPQGTSYNSPLHF.

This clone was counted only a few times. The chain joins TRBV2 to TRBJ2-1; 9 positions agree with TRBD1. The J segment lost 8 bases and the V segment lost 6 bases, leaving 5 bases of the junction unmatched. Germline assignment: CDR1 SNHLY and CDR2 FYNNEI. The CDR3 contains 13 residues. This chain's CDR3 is CASRWDREDEQFF. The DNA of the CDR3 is TGTGCCAGCAGATGGGACAGGGAAGATGAGCAGTTCTTC. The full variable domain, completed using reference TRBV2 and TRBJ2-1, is EPEVTQTPSHQVTQMGQEVILRCVPISNHLYFYWYRQILGQKVEFLVSFYNNEISEKSEIFDDQFSVERPDGSNFTLKIRSTKLEDSAMYFCASRWDREDEQFFGPGTRLTVL.

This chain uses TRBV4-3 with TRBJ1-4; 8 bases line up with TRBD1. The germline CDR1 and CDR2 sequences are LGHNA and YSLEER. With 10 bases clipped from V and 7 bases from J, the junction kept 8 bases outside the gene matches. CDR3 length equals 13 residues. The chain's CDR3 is CATSGTGGEKLFF. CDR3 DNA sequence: TGCGCCACCTCAGGAACAGGGGGTGAAAAACTGTTTTTT.

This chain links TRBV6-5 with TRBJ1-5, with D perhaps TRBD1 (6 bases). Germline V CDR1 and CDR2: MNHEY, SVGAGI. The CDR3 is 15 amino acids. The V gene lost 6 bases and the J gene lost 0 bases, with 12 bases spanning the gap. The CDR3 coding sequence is TGTGCCAGCAGGCGAGGACAGTATAGCAATCAGCCCCAGCATTTT. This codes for CASRRGQYSNQPQHF.

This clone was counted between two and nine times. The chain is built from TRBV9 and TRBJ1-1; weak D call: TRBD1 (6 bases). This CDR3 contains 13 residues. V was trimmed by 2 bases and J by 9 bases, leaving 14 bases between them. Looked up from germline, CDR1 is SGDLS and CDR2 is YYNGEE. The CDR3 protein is CASSVAGEGKAFF. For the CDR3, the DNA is TGTGCCAGCAGCGTGGCAGGGGAGGGTAAAGCTTTCTTT.

The CDR3 DNA is TGTGCCAGTGGACCGGGACAGGGGACCCACGAGCAGTACTTC. Translated, it gives CASGPGQGTHEQYF. The gene calls are TRBV19 and TRBJ2-7; the match to TRBD1 covers 10 bases. This CDR3 spans 14 amino acids. Germline V gene lookup returns CDR1 LNHDA and CDR2 SQIVND (reference sequence). The trim removed 8 bases at V and 5 bases at J, leaving 9 bases unmatched.

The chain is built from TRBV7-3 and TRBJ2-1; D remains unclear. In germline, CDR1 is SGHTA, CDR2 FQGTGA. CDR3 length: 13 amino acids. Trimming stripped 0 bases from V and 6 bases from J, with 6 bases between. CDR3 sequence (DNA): TGTGCCAGCAGCTTAACTAGTCCCAATGAGCAGTTCTTC. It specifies CASSLTSPNEQFF.

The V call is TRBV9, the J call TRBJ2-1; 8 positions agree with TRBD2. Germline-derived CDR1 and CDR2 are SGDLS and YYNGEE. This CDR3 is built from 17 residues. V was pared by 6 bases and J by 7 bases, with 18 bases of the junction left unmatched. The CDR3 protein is CASNLGIGLAFENEQFF. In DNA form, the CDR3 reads TGTGCCAGCAACCTGGGGATCGGACTAGCCTTCGAGAATGAGCAGTTCTTC.

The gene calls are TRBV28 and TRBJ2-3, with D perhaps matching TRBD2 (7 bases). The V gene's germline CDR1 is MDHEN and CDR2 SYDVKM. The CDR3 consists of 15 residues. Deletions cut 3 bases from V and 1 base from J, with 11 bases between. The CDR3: CASSFAGAGTDTQYF. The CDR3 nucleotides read TGTGCCAGCAGTTTCGCGGGGGCGGGCACAGATACGCAGTATTTT.

The CDR3 protein is CASSLDGGGPSTDTQYF. DNA of the CDR3: TGTGCCAGCAGCTTGGATGGCGGGGGGCCTAGCACAGATACGCAGTATTTT. The chain carries TRBV5-6 and TRBJ2-3; TRBD2 aligns across 8 bases. Germline assignment: CDR1 SGHDT and CDR2 YYEEEE. V was pared by 0 bases and J by 0 bases, with 6 bases of the junction left unmatched. The length of the CDR3 is 17 residues. Combining the CDR3 with reference TRBV5-6 and TRBJ2-3 gives the whole variable domain DAGVTQSPTHLIKTRGQQVTLRCSPKSGHDTVSWYQQALGQGPQFIFQYYEEEERQRGNFPDRFSGHQFPNYSSELNVNALLLGDSALYLCASSLDGGGPSTDTQYFGPGTRLTVL.

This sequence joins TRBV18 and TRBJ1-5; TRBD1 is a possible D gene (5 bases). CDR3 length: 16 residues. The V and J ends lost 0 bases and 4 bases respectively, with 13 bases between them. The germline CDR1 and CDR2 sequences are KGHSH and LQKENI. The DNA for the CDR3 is TGTGCCAGCTCACCACCGGGGATGGGGCAGAATCAGCCCCAGCATTTT. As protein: CASSPPGMGQNQPQHF. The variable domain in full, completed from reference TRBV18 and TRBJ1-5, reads NAGVMQNPRHLVRRRGQEARLRCSPMKGHSHVYWYRQLPEEGLKFMVYLQKENIIDESGMPKERFSAEFPKEGPSILRIQQVVRGDSAAYFCASSPPGMGQNQPQHFGDGTRLSIL.

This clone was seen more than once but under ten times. The CDR3 is CASSLLSGPTNYGYTF. The CDR3 region has the DNA TGTGCCAGTAGTCTTTTGTCAGGCCCTACGAACTATGGCTACACCTTC. This rearrangement joins TRBV19 to TRBJ1-2; D not resolved. The CDR3 sequence is 16 residues long. V shed 5 bases and J shed 2 bases, with 18 bases lying between them. The V gene's germline CDR1 is LNHDA and CDR2 SQIVND (reference sequence).

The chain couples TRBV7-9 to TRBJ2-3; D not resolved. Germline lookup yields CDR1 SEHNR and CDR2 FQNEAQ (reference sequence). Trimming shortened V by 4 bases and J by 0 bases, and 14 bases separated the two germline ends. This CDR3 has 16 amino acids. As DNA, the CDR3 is TGTGCCAGCAGCTCACTGGAAGGCGGTAGCACAGATACGCAGTATTTT. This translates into CASSSLEGGSTDTQYF.

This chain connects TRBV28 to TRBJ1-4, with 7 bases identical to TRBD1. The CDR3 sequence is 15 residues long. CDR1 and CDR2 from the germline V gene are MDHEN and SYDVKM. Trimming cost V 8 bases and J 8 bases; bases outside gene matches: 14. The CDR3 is CASRVGGRGSEKLFF. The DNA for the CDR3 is TGTGCCAGCCGGGTTGGGGGCAGGGGGAGCGAAAAACTGTTTTTT.

The CDR3 DNA sequence: TGTGCCAGCAGCTCGGGACAGCCCAGGGGCTACACCTTC. Translation gives CASSSGQPRGYTF. This chain uses TRBV6-5 with TRBJ1-2; 7 positions match TRBD1. CDR3 size: 13 residues. With 6 bases clipped from V and 8 bases from J, the junction kept 9 bases outside the gene matches. Germline lookup yields CDR1 MNHEY and CDR2 SVGAGI.

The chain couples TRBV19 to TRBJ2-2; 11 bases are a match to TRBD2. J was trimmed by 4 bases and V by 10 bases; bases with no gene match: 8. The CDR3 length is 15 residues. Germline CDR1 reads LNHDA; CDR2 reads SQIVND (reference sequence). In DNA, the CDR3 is TGTGCCACCCTAGCGGGAGGAACGAGCACCGGGGAGCTGTTTTTT. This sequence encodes CATLAGGTSTGELFF.

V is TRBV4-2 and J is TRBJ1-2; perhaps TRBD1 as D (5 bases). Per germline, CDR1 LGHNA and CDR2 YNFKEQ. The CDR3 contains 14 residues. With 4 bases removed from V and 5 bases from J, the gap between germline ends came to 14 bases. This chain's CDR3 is CASSPVGGKYGYTF. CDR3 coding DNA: TGTGCCAGCAGCCCGGTGGGGGGGAAGTATGGCTACACCTTC.

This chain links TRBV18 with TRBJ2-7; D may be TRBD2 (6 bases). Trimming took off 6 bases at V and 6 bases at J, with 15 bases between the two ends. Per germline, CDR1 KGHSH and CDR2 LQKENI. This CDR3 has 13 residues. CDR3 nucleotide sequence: TGTGCCAGCTCGCCCGACGAGGGAGGCGAGCAGTACTTC. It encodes CASSPDEGGEQYF.